Presented here are 26 T cell receptor beta chains from one specimen sequenced in a study of cytotoxic CD8 clonotypes in ibrutinib-treated CLL. Data came from immunoSEQ multiplex PCR; TCRdb stores just in-frame clones and leaves some out. The table includes more than 85,000 clones, 70% to 85% detected once. This specimen was PBMCs, taken after 12 months of ibrutinib treatment. The receptors were sampled from a human donor with chronic lymphocytic leukemia.

The table lists this clone with a count of one. The chain joins TRBV5-6 to TRBJ1-3; no reliable D call. Deletions cut 3 bases from V and 0 bases from J, with 4 bases between. Germline assignment: CDR1 SGHDT and CDR2 YYEEEE. The CDR3 totals 13 residues. For the CDR3, the DNA is TGTGCCAGCAGCTGGGGCTCTGGAAACACCATATATTTT. It translates to CASSWGSGNTIYF.

The chain carries TRBV14 and TRBJ2-3, with a weak D call TRBD2 (7 bases). In germline, CDR1 is SGHDN, CDR2 FVKESK. The CDR3 covers 16 residues. Between the trimmed V and J ends, which lost 0 bases and 2 bases, there was a span of 12 bases. The CDR3 loop is CASSQERGGYTDTQYF. The CDR3 DNA sequence: TGTGCCAGCAGCCAAGAAAGGGGGGGATACACAGATACGCAGTATTTT.

This clone was detected only a few times. The chain uses TRBV9 and TRBJ2-3; no firm D call. The CDR3 sequence is 16 residues long. Looked up from germline, CDR1 is SGDLS and CDR2 is YYNGEE. V was shortened by 5 bases and J by 4 bases, with 20 bases between the two germline ends. The CDR3: CASSRRSVPTPDTQYF. Written as DNA, the CDR3 is TGTGCCAGCAGTCGTAGATCGGTGCCGACCCCAGATACGCAGTATTTT.

The rearrangement joins TRBV6-4 to TRBJ1-5; TRBD1 aligns across 12 bases. Germline CDR1 is MRHNA and CDR2 is SNTAGT. V dropped 0 bases and J dropped 0; count of bases not matched to a gene: 12. The CDR3 has 21 residues. CDR3 DNA sequence: TGTGCCAGCAGTGACTCGTCCCGGAGGGACAGGGGGCTCAATAGCAATCAGCCCCAGCATTTT. Translated, it gives CASSDSSRRDRGLNSNQPQHF.

V usage is TRBV7-2 and J usage is TRBJ2-5; 7 bases are shared with TRBD1. Losses at the gene ends were 3 bases for V and 1 base for J; bases not matched to a gene: 2. The CDR3 is 14 residues long. Germline V lookup: CDR1 SGHTA, CDR2 FQGNSA. In DNA form, the CDR3 reads TGTGCCAGCAGCTTGGGACAGTTCCAAGAGACCCAGTACTTC. Amino acids: CASSLGQFQETQYF.

The table lists this clone with a count of one. The V call is TRBV7-2, the J call TRBJ2-3; 7 bases align to TRBD1. This CDR3 spans 13 amino acids. Trimming took 6 bases from V and 3 from J; bases not matched to a gene: 3. In germline, CDR1 is SGHTA, CDR2 FQGNSA. The CDR3, as DNA: TGTGCCAGCAGTATACAGGGGACAGATACGCAGTATTTT. Its translation: CASSIQGTDTQYF.

This clone was counted a few times. The rearrangement uses TRBV6-5 and TRBJ1-2; 7 bases map to TRBD1. Germline loops: CDR1 MNHEY, CDR2 SVGAGI. The CDR3 extends over 14 amino acids. Trimming at V came to 5 bases and at J to 4 bases, leaving 7 bases not matched to a gene. The CDR3 spells CASSRDSFSYGYTF. In nucleotides, the CDR3 is TGTGCCAGCAGTAGGGACAGCTTCTCCTATGGCTACACCTTC.

This sequence joins TRBV27 and TRBJ1-5; unclear D gene. Germline lookup yields CDR1 MNHEY and CDR2 SMNVEV (reference sequence). Trimming took off 5 bases at V and 5 bases at J, with 10 bases between the two ends. This CDR3 comprises 13 residues. The CDR3 spells CASSEKKYQPQHF. CDR3 nucleotides: TGTGCCAGCAGTGAAAAGAAATATCAGCCCCAGCATTTT.

This chain connects TRBV19 to TRBJ2-1; D is unclear. Trimming removed 5 bases at V and 5 bases at J, with 4 bases between. CDR1 and CDR2 (germline): LNHDA, SQIVND (reference sequence). The CDR3 is 11 residues long. CDR3 sequence (DNA): TGTGCCAGTAGTTCCCACAATGAGCAGTTCTTC. This codes for CASSSHNEQFF.

As for this clone: This CDR3 is also generated by other DNA sequences in the sample. The chain is built from TRBV18 and TRBJ1-5; D is uncertain. CDR3 length equals 14 residues. V gave up 1 base and J gave up 5 bases, with 9 bases separating them. Germline V gene sequence: CDR1 KGHSH, CDR2 LQKENI. The DNA for the CDR3 is TGTGCCAGCTCACCACAGGGATCAGATCAGCCCCAGCATTTT. Its translation: CASSPQGSDQPQHF.

This chain links TRBV4-1 with TRBJ1-2; no reliable D call. The germline V and J ends were trimmed by 3 bases and 2 bases, with 16 bases remaining between them. The CDR3 extends over 16 amino acids. Germline assignment: CDR1 MGHRA and CDR2 YSYEKL. CDR3 nucleotide sequence: TGCGCCAGCAGCCAGGGTGGAAGTAAACTAAACTATGGCTACACCTTC. Its translation: CASSQGGSKLNYGYTF.

The chain carries TRBV28 and TRBJ2-6, with no clear D. CDR3 length equals 16 residues. V lost 6 bases and J 0 bases, leaving 12 bases between the germline ends. Germline V lookup: CDR1 MDHEN, CDR2 SYDVKM. The CDR3 DNA sequence: TGTGCCAGCAGCGTCCCGAAGTCCTCTGGGGCCAACGTCCTGACTTTC. Translated, it gives CASSVPKSSGANVLTF.

CDR3 in DNA: TGTGCCAGTCAAGAAACAGGGATGGGCAATCAGCCCCAGCATTTT. Translation: CASQETGMGNQPQHF. J is TRBJ1-5 and V is TRBV19, with D possibly TRBD1 on 6 matching bases. The length of the CDR3 is 15 residues. Germline-derived CDR1 and CDR2 are LNHDA and SQIVND (reference sequence). Trimming cost V 8 bases and J 2 bases, with 16 bases left between them. Complete variable domain (other parts from reference TRBV19 and TRBJ1-5): DGGITQSPKYLFRKEGQNVTLSCEQNLNHDAMYWYRQDPGQGLRLIYYSQIVNDFQKGDIAEGYSVSREKKESFPLTVTSAQKNPTAFYLCASQETGMGNQPQHFGDGTRLSIL.

The V call is TRBV9, the J call TRBJ1-3; TRBD1 agrees at 7 bases. This CDR3 has 16 residues. Germline V gene sequence: CDR1 SGDLS, CDR2 YYNGEE. J was trimmed by 3 bases and V by 7 bases; bases with no gene match: 13. The CDR3 DNA reads as TGTGCCAGCGCACCTGGGACAGACTTTTATGGAAACACCATATATTTT. Its protein is CASAPGTDFYGNTIYF.

The chain recombines TRBV19 with TRBJ2-2, with D unclear. The CDR3 runs to 15 residues. Germline CDR1 is LNHDA and CDR2 is SQIVND (reference sequence). The germline V and J ends were trimmed by 7 bases and 2 bases, with 14 bases remaining between them. CDR3 sequence reads: CASNPGLFNTGELFF. As DNA, the CDR3 is TGTGCCAGTAATCCTGGTCTTTTCAACACCGGGGAGCTGTTTTTT.

This rearrangement joins TRBV5-1 to TRBJ2-7; TRBD1 is a possible D gene (6 bases). The CDR3 is 16 amino acids. The V gene's germline CDR1 is SGHRS and CDR2 YFSETQ. The ends were cut back, 0 bases at V and 0 bases at J, with 13 bases in the middle. Here the CDR3 reads CASSLGTAQSSYEQYF. The DNA of the CDR3 is TGCGCCAGCAGCTTGGGGACAGCCCAGAGCTCCTACGAGCAGTACTTC.

The chain joins TRBV5-6 to TRBJ1-2; TRBD1 aligns across 8 bases. Germline V gene sequence: CDR1 SGHDT, CDR2 YYEEEE. The CDR3 has 13 amino acids. V shed 4 bases and J 4 bases; nucleotides not matched to a gene: 3. The CDR3 DNA reads TGTGCCAGCAGCAAGACAGGGGTCTATGGCTACACCTTC. Translated: CASSKTGVYGYTF.

This clone was recorded only once. Written as DNA, the CDR3 is TGCGCCAGCAGCTTGGCCAGGGCTGAAAACACTGAAGCTTTCTTT. Its translation: CASSLARAENTEAFF. V gene TRBV5-1 combines with J gene TRBJ1-1, with TRBD1 as a possible D gene (5 bases). This CDR3 has 15 amino acids. Trimming took 0 bases from V and 2 from J, leaving 11 bases between them. Germline V gene sequence: CDR1 SGHRS, CDR2 YFSETQ. Full variable domain (missing parts from reference TRBV5-1 and TRBJ1-1): KAGVTQTPRYLIKTRGQQVTLSCSPISGHRSVSWYQQTPGQGLQFLFEYFSETQRNKGNFPGRFSGRQFSNSRSEMNVSTLELGDSALYLCASSLARAENTEAFFGQGTRLTVV.

The chain couples TRBV4-2 to TRBJ2-5; D assignment may be TRBD1 or TRBD2 (5 bases each). The CDR3 length is 14 residues. Germline CDR1 is LGHNA and CDR2 is YNFKEQ. V was shortened by 9 bases and J by 7 bases, with 21 bases between the two germline ends. The CDR3 DNA sequence: TGTGCCAGAAGCTTCATGGGACGTGAAGGGACCCAGTACTTC. Translation gives CARSFMGREGTQYF.

The chain combines TRBV6-6 with TRBJ1-2; 7 nucleotides match TRBD1. In germline, CDR1 is MNHNY, CDR2 SVGAGI (reference sequence). J lost 8 bases, V lost 5 bases, and 5 bases had no gene match. This CDR3 comprises 12 residues. Here the CDR3 reads CASSRDSRGYTF. The DNA of the CDR3 is TGTGCCAGCAGTAGGGACAGCCGAGGCTACACCTTC.

J is TRBJ2-7 and V is TRBV5-1; the D is unclear. The germline CDR1 and CDR2 sequences are SGHRS and YFSETQ. CDR3 size: 16 residues. V shed 0 bases and J shed 6 bases, with 19 bases lying between them. The DNA of the CDR3 is TGCGCCAGCAGCTTGGCCCTAACGAGAGGACCGCGCGAGCAGTACTTC. Its protein product is CASSLALTRGPREQYF.

The sample holds many counts of this clone. The rearrangement joins TRBV6-5 to TRBJ1-6; the match to TRBD1 covers 8 bases. The CDR3 runs to 15 residues. V dropped 2 bases and J dropped 10; count of bases not matched to a gene: 7. Germline CDR1 MNHEY, CDR2 SVGAGI. CDR3 DNA sequence: TGTGCCAGCAGTTACACCCCTAGACAGGGGTCACCCCTCCACTTT. It encodes CASSYTPRQGSPLHF.

The chain uses TRBV6-6 and TRBJ2-2, with D unresolved. V gave up 2 bases and J gave up 4 bases, with 8 bases separating them. Germline V gene lookup returns CDR1 MNHNY and CDR2 SVGAGI (reference sequence). CDR3 length: 14 amino acids. CDR3: CASSYGSTTGELFF. CDR3 sequence (DNA): TGTGCCAGCAGTTACGGGTCCACCACCGGGGAGCTGTTTTTT.

This clone came up once. The J gene is TRBJ2-7, the V gene TRBV11-2; D tentatively fits TRBD1 or TRBD2 (5 bases each). Trimming removed 5 bases at V and 0 bases at J, with 17 bases between. The CDR3 is made up of 16 amino acids. Germline V gene sequence: CDR1 SGHAT, CDR2 FQNNGV. The DNA for the CDR3 is TGTGCCAGCAGCGCCCACCGGGACCGTAGCTCCTACGAGCAGTACTTC. Residues: CASSAHRDRSSYEQYF.

This clone was seen once. The chain employs TRBV2 and TRBJ2-7; D unclear. The CDR3 consists of 11 residues. Germline-derived CDR1 and CDR2 are SNHLY and FYNNEI. V lost 7 bases to trimming and J lost 1 base, with 5 bases between them. CDR3 DNA sequence: TGTGCCAGCACGGCTTCCTACGAGCAGTACTTC. It encodes CASTASYEQYF. The full variable domain, in which reference TRBV2 and TRBJ2-7 provide the parts outside the CDR3, is EPEVTQTPSHQVTQMGQEVILRCVPISNHLYFYWYRQILGQKVEFLVSFYNNEISEKSEIFDDQFSVERPDGSNFTLKIRSTKLEDSAMYFCASTASYEQYFGPGTRLTVT.

This rearrangement joins TRBV7-9 to TRBJ2-2, with no clear D. Per the germline V gene, CDR1 is SEHNR and CDR2 is FQNEAQ (reference sequence). The ends were cut back, 1 base at V and 1 base at J, with 10 bases in the middle. There are 16 residues in the CDR3. CDR3 bases: TGTGCCAGCAGCTTAGGGCCAGGAAGGAACACCGGGGAGCTGTTTTTT. Its protein product is CASSLGPGRNTGELFF.